A single T cell receptor beta chain is shown here with its context. Antigen unknown. The record originates from a study of post-analysis software for immune sequencing data. Germline V gene lookup returns CDR1 ENHRY and CDR2 SYGVKD. The CDR3 has 13 residues. V was shortened by 7 bases and J by 3 bases, with 12 bases between the two germline ends. Study-wide findings and caveats: Patients showed TRBV5-6, TRBV5-1 and TRBV20-1 among 4 or 5 TRBV segments more frequent than in controls.

Prepared libraries of TCR beta cDNA carried unique molecular identifiers. One entry per CDR3 protein, called by TCRdb with MiXCR from the PCR reads. The table has about 540,000 distinct CDR3 sequences, roughly 34% seen once. The material sequenced was blood. The TCR comes from a girl aged 2-17 years with multiple sclerosis. The chain links TRBV10-3 to TRBJ2-5; no clear D gene. CDR3 sequence: CAIMRRSEETQYF. CDR3 coding DNA: TGTGCCATCATGCGGCGATCAGAAGAGACCCAGTACTTC.